These 12 T cell receptor beta chains share one sample of origin, sequenced in a study of blood T cell repertoires in COVID-19 (dated by TCRdb to 2018 to 2021). Libraries were prepared through the immunoSEQ multiplex PCR assay. TCRdb mirrors the immuneACCESS table, restricted to in-frame sequences. Some clones are absent from its copies; in checked studies, under half trace to an unresolved V gene, and the reason for the others is unknown. The sample data list roughly 400,000 clones, and approximately 87% of these were observed just once. Roughly 2% of the sample rests with the top ten. The sequenced sample was peripheral blood. The origin of the receptors is a woman aged 55-69 years with COVID-19, enrolled during active disease.

The CDR3 is CASSLGLPVYNEQFF. In DNA, the CDR3 is TGTGCCAGCAGCCTTGGCCTTCCCGTTTACAATGAGCAGTTCTTC. V and J are TRBV7-2 and TRBJ2-1; unclear D gene. The CDR3 contains 15 residues. Germline V gives CDR1 SGHTA, CDR2 FQGNSA. Trimming pared 5 bases from V and 4 bases from J, leaving 15 bases between.

The genes are TRBV28 and TRBJ1-1; TRBD1 agrees at 7 bases. With V trimmed by 5 bases and J by 7 bases, 10 bases remained unmatched. Germline CDR1 reads MDHEN; CDR2 reads SYDVKM. This CDR3 is 14 amino acids long. This CDR3 is CASSTAGTVFEAFF. CDR3 bases: TGTGCCAGCAGTACCGCAGGGACAGTTTTTGAAGCTTTCTTT.

The genes are TRBV6-5 and TRBJ1-3; the D is unclear. This CDR3 comprises 14 residues. Trimming removed 5 bases from V and 0 bases from J, with 8 bases in between. Germline V CDR1 and CDR2: MNHEY, SVGAGI. The CDR3 region has the DNA TGTGCCAGCAGTAAGACATCCTCTGGAAACACCATATATTTT. It specifies CASSKTSSGNTIYF.

The V gene is TRBV24-1, the J gene TRBJ1-1, with 8 bases matching TRBD1. CDR3 length equals 16 residues. CDR1 is KGHDR and CDR2 is SFDVKD in the germline V gene. Trimming cost V 3 bases and J 2 bases; bases outside gene matches: 7. Written as DNA, the CDR3 is TGTGCCACCAGTGATCAGAGTGGACAGGGAAACACTGAAGCTTTCTTT. Translation gives CATSDQSGQGNTEAFF.

The genes are TRBV21-1 and TRBJ2-5; the table's TRBD1 call for D was not verified on the DNA. TRBV21-1 is termed a pseudogene. There are 15 residues in the CDR3. CDR3 sequence (DNA): TGTGCCAGCAGCAAATCTGCCAGGGAAAGAAAGACCCAGTACTTC. Amino acids: CASSKSARERKTQYF.

The chain joins TRBV11-2 to TRBJ1-4; no firm D call. Trimming cost V 5 bases and J 8 bases, with 18 bases left between them. The germline CDR1 and CDR2 sequences are SGHAT and FQNNGV. The CDR3 is made up of 15 amino acids. The CDR3 DNA follows: TGTGCCAGCAGCCCAGACCCGGGGTTTACGGAAAAACTGTTTTTT. It specifies CASSPDPGFTEKLFF.

CDR3 nucleotides: TGCGCCAGCAGCTCCGTATCAGGGGGTCTTTACACCGGGGAGCTGTTTTTT. Amino acids: CASSSVSGGLYTGELFF. This chain links TRBV5-1 with TRBJ2-2; 7 bases align to TRBD1. Trimming cost V 3 bases and J 3 bases; bases outside gene matches: 11. This CDR3 has 17 residues. Germline assignment: CDR1 SGHRS and CDR2 YFSETQ.

CDR3: CASSVLPGTNLFGDTQYF. DNA for the CDR3: TGTGCCAGCAGCGTACTCCCCGGGACTAACCTGTTTGGGGATACGCAGTATTTT. J is TRBJ2-3 and V is TRBV9; 7 bases agree with TRBD2. With 1 base clipped from V and 6 bases from J, the junction kept 17 bases outside the gene matches. In germline, CDR1 is SGDLS, CDR2 YYNGEE. This CDR3 has 18 amino acids.

J is TRBJ2-3 and V is TRBV9; tentatively, D is TRBD1 (5 bases). Germline loops: CDR1 SGDLS, CDR2 YYNGEE. CDR3 length equals 16 residues. With 3 bases removed from V and 3 bases from J, the gap between germline ends came to 17 bases. As DNA, the CDR3 is TGTGCCAGCAGCGCGAATATACACCGACAGACAGATACGCAGTATTTT. Translated, it gives CASSANIHRQTDTQYF.

V is TRBV4-2 and J is TRBJ2-3; D gene uncertain. The CDR3 totals 13 residues. With 0 bases removed from V and 5 bases from J, the gap between germline ends came to 6 bases. Germline CDR1 is LGHNA and CDR2 is YNFKEQ. The chain's CDR3 is CASSQDRVDTQYF. The CDR3 DNA reads as TGTGCCAGCAGCCAAGATCGTGTAGATACGCAGTATTTT.

The chain uses TRBV19 and TRBJ2-2; D is perhaps TRBD2 (6 bases). Trimming took 4 bases from V and 4 from J, leaving 16 bases between them. CDR1 LNHDA and CDR2 SQIVND come from the germline V gene (reference sequence). The CDR3 runs to 16 residues. CDR3 amino acids: CASSSRGSSGTGELFF. DNA for the CDR3: TGTGCCAGTAGTAGCCGGGGGTCCTCGGGCACCGGGGAGCTGTTTTTT.

The V and J genes are TRBV10-1 and TRBJ1-1; tentatively, D is TRBD1 (5 bases). The length of the CDR3 is 16 residues. Germline V gene lookup returns CDR1 WNHNN and CDR2 SYGVQD (reference sequence). The ends were cut back, 4 bases at V and 1 base at J, with 16 bases in the middle. In nucleotides, the CDR3 is TGCGCCAGCAGTGGCGGGACTAGTCTGTCGAACACTGAAGCTTTCTTT. Amino acid sequence: CASSGGTSLSNTEAFF.